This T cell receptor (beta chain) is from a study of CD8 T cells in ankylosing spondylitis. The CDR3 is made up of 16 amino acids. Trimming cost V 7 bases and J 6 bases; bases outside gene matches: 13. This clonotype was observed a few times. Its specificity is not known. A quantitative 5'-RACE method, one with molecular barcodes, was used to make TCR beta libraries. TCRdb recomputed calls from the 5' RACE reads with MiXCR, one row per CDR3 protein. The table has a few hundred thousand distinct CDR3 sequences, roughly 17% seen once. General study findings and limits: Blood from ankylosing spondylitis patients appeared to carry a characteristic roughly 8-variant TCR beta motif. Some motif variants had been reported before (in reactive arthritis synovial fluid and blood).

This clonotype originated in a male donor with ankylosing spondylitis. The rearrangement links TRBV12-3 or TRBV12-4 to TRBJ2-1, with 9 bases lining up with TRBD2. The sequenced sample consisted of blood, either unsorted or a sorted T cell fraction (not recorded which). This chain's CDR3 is CASTPAGTSYSNEQFF. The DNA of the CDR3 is TGTGCCAGCACTCCTGCCGGGACTAGCTACAGCAATGAGCAGTTCTTC.